The next 17 T cell receptor beta chains were all read from a single sample in a study of T cell repertoires in ileal Crohn's disease. Method: immunoSEQ multiplex PCR; TCRdb's copy keeps in-frame clones and lacks some. The table has over 7,000 clones, 72% seen once; the top ten hold roughly 43%. Sample time point: proximal margin of the surgical specimen (macroscopically non-inflamed). The sample consisted of ileal tissue. The receptors come from an adult with Crohn's disease.

The chain couples TRBV9 to TRBJ1-1; D call uncertain. The CDR3 contains 13 residues. The germline V gene encodes CDR1 SGDLS and CDR2 YYNGEE. Trimming left V 4 bases short and J 1 base short, with 8 bases between. The DNA for the CDR3 is TGTGCCAGCAGCCTAAAAGGGAACACTGAAGCTTTCTTT. This encodes CASSLKGNTEAFF.

This clone was recorded only once. This chain joins TRBV20-1 and TRBJ1-1; D is unresolved. V was shortened by 3 bases and J by 8 bases, with 7 bases between the two germline ends. CDR3 length: 10 residues. Germline CDR1 and CDR2: DFQATT and SNEGSKA (reference sequence). CDR3 nucleotides: TGCAGTGCTAGGAATGAAGAAGCTTTCTTT. Protein: CSARNEEAFF.

The V and J genes are TRBV28 and TRBJ2-7; D might be TRBD1 (6 bases). V was shortened by 6 bases and J by 4 bases, with 13 bases between the two germline ends. This CDR3 is 13 amino acids long. Germline CDR1 and CDR2: MDHEN and SYDVKM. The CDR3 DNA follows: TGTGCCAGCAGGACGACAGGAGTTTACGAGCAGTACTTC. It encodes CASRTTGVYEQYF.

This chain uses TRBV7-2 with TRBJ2-1; 7 nucleotides line up with TRBD2. This CDR3 comprises 19 residues. Germline CDR1 is SGHTA and CDR2 is FQGNSA. V lost 3 bases, J lost 6 bases, and 20 bases stayed unmatched. The CDR3 is CASSFRPPREAGSLNEQFF. The CDR3, as DNA: TGTGCCAGCAGCTTTAGGCCGCCGAGGGAAGCGGGATCCCTCAATGAGCAGTTCTTC.

The gene calls are TRBV6-5 and TRBJ1-1; D is ambiguous. Germline V CDR1 and CDR2: MNHEY, SVGAGI. V lost 6 bases and J 3 bases, leaving 11 bases between the germline ends. The CDR3 totals 13 residues. CDR3: CASSSDRDTEAFF. In DNA form, the CDR3 reads TGTGCCAGCAGCTCTGACCGAGACACTGAAGCTTTCTTT.

The chain links TRBV7-9 to TRBJ2-5; D gene uncertain. Trimming shortened V by 4 bases and J by 0 bases, and 0 bases separated the two germline ends. Germline lookup yields CDR1 SEHNR and CDR2 FQNEAQ (reference sequence). CDR3 length equals 11 residues. The CDR3 coding sequence is TGTGCCAGCAGCTACCAAGAGACCCAGTACTTC. Encoded protein: CASSYQETQYF. Full variable domain (outside the CDR3, taken from reference TRBV7-9 and TRBJ2-5): DTGVSQNPRHKITKRGQNVTFRCDPISEHNRLYWYRQTLGQGPEFLTYFQNEAQLEKSRLLSDRFSAERPKGSFSTLEIQRTEQGDSAMYLCASSYQETQYFGPGTRLLVL.

The V and J genes are TRBV10-2 and TRBJ1-3; TRBD1 might be the D (5 bases). This CDR3 comprises 16 residues. In germline, CDR1 is WSHSY, CDR2 SAAADI. The V end was cut by 4 bases, the J end by 0 bases, with 13 bases between. This chain's CDR3 is CASSVYGGSSGNTIYF. CDR3 nucleotide sequence: TGCGCCAGCAGTGTGTATGGGGGTAGCTCTGGAAACACCATATATTTT.

The chain combines TRBV2 with TRBJ1-5, with a weak D call TRBD1 (5 bases). This CDR3 comprises 13 residues. Trimming took off 6 bases at V and 4 bases at J, with 10 bases between the two ends. Germline CDR1 reads SNHLY; CDR2 reads FYNNEI. DNA of the CDR3: TGTGCCAGCAGCCTACAGGAGAATCAGCCCCAGCATTTT. Translation: CASSLQENQPQHF.

The gene calls are TRBV9 and TRBJ1-1, with a weak D call TRBD1 (6 bases). Germline V gives CDR1 SGDLS, CDR2 YYNGEE. The CDR3 is 15 residues long. V lost 0 bases and J 1 base, leaving 10 bases between the germline ends. Written as DNA, the CDR3 is TGTGCCAGCAGCGTAGTACCGGGACAGAACACTGAAGCTTTCTTT. Translated, it gives CASSVVPGQNTEAFF.

J is TRBJ2-1 and V is TRBV27; TRBD1 might be the D (6 bases). Germline V gene sequence: CDR1 MNHEY, CDR2 SMNVEV (reference sequence). Trimming shortened V by 5 bases and J by 1 base, and 18 bases separated the two germline ends. CDR3 size: 17 residues. The CDR3 is CASSPHPTGWSYNEQFF. CDR3 DNA: TGTGCCAGCAGTCCCCACCCGACAGGATGGTCCTACAATGAGCAGTTCTTC.

Written as DNA, the CDR3 is TGTGCCAGCAGCGAGACAGGGGCGTTTGGCTACACCTTC. It specifies CASSETGAFGYTF. J is TRBJ1-2 and V is TRBV7-2; 8 nucleotides align to TRBD1. The CDR3 is made up of 13 amino acids. Germline CDR1 is SGHTA and CDR2 is FQGNSA. V was clipped by 5 bases and J by 7 bases; unmatched bases: 6. Variable domain in full (rest from reference TRBV7-2 and TRBJ1-2): GAGVSQSPSNKVTEKGKDVELRCDPISGHTALYWYRQSLGQGLEFLIYFQGNSAPDKSGLPSDRFSAERTGGSVSTLTIQRTQQEDSAVYLCASSETGAFGYTFGSGTRLTVV.

This clone was counted only a few times. The CDR3 DNA is TGTGCCTGGAGTGTTAGGGACAGGCCCCCCTACAATGAGCAGTTCTTC. Translated, it gives CAWSVRDRPPYNEQFF. The chain combines TRBV30 with TRBJ2-1; 8 nucleotides agree with TRBD1. This CDR3 spans 16 amino acids. Germline V gives CDR1 GTSNPN, CDR2 SVGIG (reference sequence). The V segment lost 0 bases and the J segment 2 bases; nucleotides outside the gene matches: 6.

This clone was recorded once. This CDR3 is CASSPGRGSREQYF. As DNA, the CDR3 is TGTGCCAGCAGCCCTGGCAGGGGGTCCCGCGAGCAGTACTTC. This chain links TRBV5-6 with TRBJ2-7; TRBD1 aligns across 7 bases. This CDR3 contains 14 residues. Germline V gene lookup returns CDR1 SGHDT and CDR2 YYEEEE. Trimming cost V 4 bases and J 6 bases; bases outside gene matches: 10.

The chain is built from TRBV7-2 and TRBJ1-4, with D uncertain. The CDR3 is 15 residues long. Germline assignment: CDR1 SGHTA and CDR2 FQGNSA. Between the trimmed V and J ends, which lost 5 bases and 8 bases, there was a span of 18 bases. The CDR3 loop reads CASSQRAGREEKLFF. The DNA of the CDR3 is TGTGCCAGCAGCCAGAGGGCGGGGAGGGAAGAAAAACTGTTTTTT.

This clone was seen more than once but under ten times. Other DNA sequences in this specimen translate into the identical CDR3. The chain joins TRBV18 to TRBJ2-7; perhaps TRBD1 as D (6 bases). The germline V gene has CDR1 KGHSH and CDR2 LQKENI. The V end was cut by 5 bases, the J end by 3 bases, with 8 bases between. This CDR3 has 12 amino acids. CDR3 residues: CASSRDNYEQYF. CDR3 DNA sequence: TGTGCCAGCTCAAGGGACAACTACGAGCAGTACTTC.

The rearrangement uses TRBV6-1 and TRBJ2-7; 11 nucleotides align to TRBD2. This CDR3 comprises 15 residues. Germline values: CDR1 MNHNS, CDR2 SASEGT. With 3 bases clipped from V and 0 bases from J, the junction kept 1 base outside the gene matches. The CDR3 reads CASSEGTSGSYEQYF. CDR3 nucleotides: TGTGCCAGCAGTGAGGGGACTAGCGGCTCCTACGAGCAGTACTTC.

This clone has only one observation. The chain joins TRBV5-1 to TRBJ2-5; possible D gene TRBD2, 6 bases. Per the germline V gene, CDR1 is SGHRS and CDR2 is YFSETQ. This CDR3 comprises 15 residues. Deletions cut 4 bases from V and 5 bases from J, with 18 bases between. This CDR3 is CASSPSRGNRETQYF. The CDR3 nucleotides are TGCGCCAGCAGCCCTTCTCGGGGGAACAGGGAGACCCAGTACTTC.